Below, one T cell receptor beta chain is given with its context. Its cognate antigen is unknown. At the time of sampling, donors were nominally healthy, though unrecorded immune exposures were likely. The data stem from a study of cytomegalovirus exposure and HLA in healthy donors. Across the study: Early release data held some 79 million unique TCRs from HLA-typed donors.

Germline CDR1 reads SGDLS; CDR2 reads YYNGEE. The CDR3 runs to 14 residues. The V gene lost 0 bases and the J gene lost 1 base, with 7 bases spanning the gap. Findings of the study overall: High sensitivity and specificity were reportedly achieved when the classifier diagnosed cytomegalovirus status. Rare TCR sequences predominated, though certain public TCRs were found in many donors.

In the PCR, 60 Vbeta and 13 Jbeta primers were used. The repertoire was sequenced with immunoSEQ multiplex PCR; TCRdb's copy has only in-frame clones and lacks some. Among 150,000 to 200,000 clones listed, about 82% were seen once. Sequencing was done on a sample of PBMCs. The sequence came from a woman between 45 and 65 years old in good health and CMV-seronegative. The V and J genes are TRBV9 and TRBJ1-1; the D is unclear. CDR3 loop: CASSVVQKNTEAFF. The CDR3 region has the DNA TGTGCCAGCAGCGTAGTCCAGAAGAACACTGAAGCTTTCTTT.